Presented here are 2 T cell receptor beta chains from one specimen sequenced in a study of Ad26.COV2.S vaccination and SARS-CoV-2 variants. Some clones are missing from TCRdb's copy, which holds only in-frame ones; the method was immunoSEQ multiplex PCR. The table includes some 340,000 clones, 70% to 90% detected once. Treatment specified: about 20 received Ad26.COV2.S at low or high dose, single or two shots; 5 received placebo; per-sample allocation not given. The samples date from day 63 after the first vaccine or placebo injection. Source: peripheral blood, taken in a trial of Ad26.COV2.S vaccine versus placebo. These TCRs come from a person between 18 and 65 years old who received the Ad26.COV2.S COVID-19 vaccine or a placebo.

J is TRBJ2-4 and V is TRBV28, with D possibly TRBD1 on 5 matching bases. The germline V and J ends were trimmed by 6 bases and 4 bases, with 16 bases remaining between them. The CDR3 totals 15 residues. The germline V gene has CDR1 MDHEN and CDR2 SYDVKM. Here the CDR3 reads CASSPIMQGKNIQYF. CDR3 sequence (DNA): TGTGCCAGCAGCCCAATTATGCAGGGAAAAAACATTCAGTACTTC.

The CDR3 is CASSLDSNNQPQHF. CDR3 nucleotide sequence: TGTGCCAGCAGCTTGGACAGCAATAATCAGCCCCAGCATTTT. The chain combines TRBV7-2 with TRBJ1-5; tentative D call: TRBD1 (6 bases). The V end was cut by 3 bases, the J end by 4 bases, with 10 bases between. Germline V lookup: CDR1 SGHTA, CDR2 FQGNSA. The CDR3 runs to 14 residues. Full variable domain (outside the CDR3, taken from reference TRBV7-2 and TRBJ1-5): GAGVSQSPSNKVTEKGKDVELRCDPISGHTALYWYRQSLGQGLEFLIYFQGNSAPDKSGLPSDRFSAERTGGSVSTLTIQRTQQEDSAVYLCASSLDSNNQPQHFGDGTRLSIL.